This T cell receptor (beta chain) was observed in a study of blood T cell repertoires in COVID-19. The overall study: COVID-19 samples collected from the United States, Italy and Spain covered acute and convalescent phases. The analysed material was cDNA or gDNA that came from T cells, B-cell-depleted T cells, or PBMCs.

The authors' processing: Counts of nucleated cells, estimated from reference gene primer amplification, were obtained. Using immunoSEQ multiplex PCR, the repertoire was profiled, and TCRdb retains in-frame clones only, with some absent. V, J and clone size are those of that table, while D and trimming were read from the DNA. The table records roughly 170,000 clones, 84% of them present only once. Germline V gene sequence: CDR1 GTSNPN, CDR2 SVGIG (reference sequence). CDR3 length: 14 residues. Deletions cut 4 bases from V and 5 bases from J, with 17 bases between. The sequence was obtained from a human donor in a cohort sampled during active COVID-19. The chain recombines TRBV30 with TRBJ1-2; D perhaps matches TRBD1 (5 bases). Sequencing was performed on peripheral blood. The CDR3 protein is CAWTPLDSPYGYTF. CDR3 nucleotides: TGTGCCTGGACCCCACTCGACAGCCCTTATGGCTACACCTTC.